These 4 T cell receptor beta chains share one sample of origin, sequenced in a study of blood T cells in healthy people across ages. Through a sample-barcoded 5' primer and a J-beta primer mix, a second PCR was run for 7 to 11 cycles. TCRdb fed the 5' RACE reads into MiXCR, producing one record per CDR3 protein. Found here are hundreds of thousands of distinct CDR3 sequences, around 62% of them singletons; the top ten hold around a quarter. Sequencing used blood. The origin of the receptors is a man aged 30 to 39 in good health.

This clonotype has more than one count but fewer than ten. The V call is TRBV25-1, the J call TRBJ2-1, with D perhaps TRBD2 (5 bases). This CDR3 spans 14 amino acids. V was clipped by 3 bases and J by 8 bases, with 14 bases between them. Germline V gene lookup returns CDR1 MGHDK and CDR2 SYGVNS. CDR3 sequence: CASSDYGSSDEQFF. The CDR3 DNA reads as TGTGCCAGCAGTGATTATGGGAGTTCGGATGAGCAGTTCTTC.

The chain is built from TRBV7-6 and TRBJ1-4; D is perhaps TRBD1 (6 bases). Germline assignment: CDR1 SGHVS and CDR2 FNYEAQ. Trimming removed 1 base from V and 9 bases from J, with 15 bases in between. The CDR3 totals 15 residues. As DNA, the CDR3 is TGTGCCAGCAGCTTAGATTATCGGCAGGGGAAAAAACTGTTTTTT. Its translation is CASSLDYRQGKKLFF.

The chain couples TRBV5-5 to TRBJ2-1; 10 nucleotides align to TRBD2. There are 14 residues in the CDR3. Trimming took 2 bases from V and 13 from J; bases not matched to a gene: 9. The germline gives CDR1 SGHKS, CDR2 YYEKEE (reference sequence). In DNA form, the CDR3 reads TGTGCCAGCAGCTTTAGCGGGGGGCGAGAGACCCAGTTCTTC. This codes for CASSFSGGRETQFF.

There are a few counts of this clonotype. V usage is TRBV6-5 and J usage is TRBJ2-5; 12 bases are shared with TRBD2. J was trimmed by 2 bases and V by 2 bases; bases with no gene match: 3. The CDR3 has 16 residues. CDR1 is MNHEY and CDR2 is SVGAGI in the germline V gene. Here the CDR3 reads CASSYLAGGHQETQYF. DNA of the CDR3: TGTGCCAGCAGTTACCTAGCGGGGGGGCATCAAGAGACCCAGTACTTC.